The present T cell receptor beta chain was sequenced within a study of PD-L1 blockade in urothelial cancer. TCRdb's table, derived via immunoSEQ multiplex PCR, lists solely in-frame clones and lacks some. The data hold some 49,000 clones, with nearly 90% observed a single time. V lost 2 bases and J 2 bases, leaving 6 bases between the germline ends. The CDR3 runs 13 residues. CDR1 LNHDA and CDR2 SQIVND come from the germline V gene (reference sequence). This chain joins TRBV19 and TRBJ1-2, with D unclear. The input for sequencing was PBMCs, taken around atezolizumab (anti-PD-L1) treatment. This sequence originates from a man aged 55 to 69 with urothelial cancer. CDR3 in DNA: TGTGCCAGTAGTATACGGTCGAACTATGGCTACACCTTC. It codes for CASSIRSNYGYTF.